The rows below give T cell receptor beta chains drawn from one sample of a study of radiotherapy plus CTLA-4 blockade in lung cancer. Clones were sequenced by immunoSEQ multiplex PCR, and TCRdb holds only the in-frame ones, with some missing. The sample includes roughly 110,000 clones, 85% of them seen just once. The sequencing used peripheral blood, collected from a patient treated with radiotherapy plus ipilimumab. All receptors come from a human donor with non-small cell lung cancer that progressed on radiotherapy plus ipilimumab. Some clones in this sample may be carry-over from other donors' samples. The CDR3 runs from the conserved cysteine through the conserved F or W. Each record gives: clone size, J gene, D gene, V gene, CDR3 protein, CDR3 DNA. D genes are given only for firm matches. Only some rows state a clone size, as once, few, many or a class for expanded clones.

NA,TRBJ2-3,NA,TRBV11-2,CASSLAGTDTQYF,TGTGCCAGCAGCTTAGCAGGAACAGATACGCAGTATTTT
once,TRBJ2-7,NA,TRBV5-8,CASTPGGQTYEQYF,TGTGCCAGCACCCCTGGGGGACAAACCTACGAGCAGTACTTC
NA,TRBJ2-7,NA,TRBV6-5,CASSQGGIGSYEQYF,TGTGCCAGCAGTCAAGGGGGAATTGGGTCCTACGAGCAGTACTTC
NA,TRBJ1-2,NA,TRBV5-4,CASSLGGLSLHGYTF,TGTGCCAGCAGCTTGGGTGGTCTGTCCCTACATGGCTACACCTTC
once,TRBJ1-4,NA,TRBV18,CASPPRVATEKLFF,TGTGCCAGCCCACCACGTGTTGCTACTGAAAAACTGTTTTTT
few,TRBJ1-3,NA,TRBV19,CASRAQGRAGNTIYF,TGTGCCAGTCGCGCTCAGGGAAGAGCTGGAAACACCATATATTTT
NA,TRBJ2-5,TRBD2,TRBV5-1,CASSSGTSGGPLQETQYF,TGCGCCAGCAGTTCTGGGACTAGCGGGGGGCCACTTCAAGAGACCCAGTACTTC
NA,TRBJ2-7,TRBD2,TRBV5-1,CASSPLGLAGAGYEQYF,TGCGCCAGCAGCCCCCTGGGGCTAGCGGGGGCGGGTTACGAGCAGTACTTC
NA,TRBJ2-7,NA,TRBV20-1,CSASGSYEQYF,TGCAGTGCTAGTGGGTCCTACGAGCAGTACTTC
NA,TRBJ2-7,TRBD1,TRBV19,CASSLDRGDEQYF,TGTGCCAGTAGTTTAGACAGGGGTGACGAGCAGTACTTC
NA,TRBJ1-2,NA,TRBV5-6,CASTFEGYGYTF,TGTGCCAGCACCTTTGAAGGTTATGGCTACACCTTC
NA,TRBJ1-5,NA,TRBV6-6,CASAQGGQPQHF,TGTGCCAGCGCACAGGGTGGCCAGCCCCAGCATTTT
NA,TRBJ1-4,NA,TRBV7-7,CASSPSLTKLFF,TGTGCTAGCAGCCCAAGCCTTACTAAACTGTTTTTT
NA,TRBJ2-3,TRBD1,TRBV30,CAWSPGTAYTDTQYF,TGTGCCTGGAGTCCCGGGACAGCTTATACAGATACGCAGTATTTT
NA,TRBJ1-4,NA,TRBV6-4,CASSAQKSFNEKLFF,TGTGCCAGCAGTGCCCAGAAGAGCTTTAATGAAAAACTGTTTTTT
NA,TRBJ2-7,NA,TRBV7-9,CASGAAAFSYEQYF,TGTGCCAGCGGGGCGGCTGCCTTCTCCTACGAGCAGTACTTC
NA,TRBJ1-1,TRBD1,TRBV7-9,CASSPGGRATNTEAFF,TGTGCCAGCAGCCCAGGGGGGAGGGCTACTAACACTGAAGCTTTCTTT
NA,TRBJ1-4,TRBD1,TRBV30,CAGQGSNEKLFF,TGTGCCGGACAGGGTTCTAATGAAAAACTGTTTTTT
NA,TRBJ2-5,NA,TRBV7-3,CASSPGVGDQETQYF,TGTGCCAGCAGCCCCGGGGTTGGAGACCAAGAGACCCAGTACTTC
NA,TRBJ1-1,TRBD1,TRBV30,CAWARQGRTEAFF,TGTGCCTGGGCTCGACAGGGTAGGACTGAAGCTTTCTTT
NA,TRBJ2-7,TRBD2,TRBV4-1,CASSRGALGLAGPYEQYF,TGCGCCAGCAGCCGCGGAGCCCTCGGACTAGCGGGGCCCTACGAGCAGTACTTC
NA,TRBJ2-1,TRBD2,TRBV19,CASSITRGGDNEQFF,TGTGCCAGTAGTATAACCCGGGGGGGGGACAATGAGCAGTTCTTC
NA,TRBJ1-4,TRBD1,TRBV5-1,CASSLGRDRSRTNEKLFF,TGCGCCAGCAGCTTAGGACGGGACAGGTCCCGGACTAATGAAAAACTGTTTTTT
once,TRBJ1-1,TRBD1,TRBV5-6,CASSLANDRGEAFF,TGTGCCAGCAGCTTGGCCAACGACAGGGGAGAAGCTTTCTTT
NA,TRBJ2-3,TRBD1,TRBV15,CATSRGRGFTDTQYF,TGTGCCACCAGCAGAGGCAGGGGGTTTACAGATACGCAGTATTTT
NA,TRBJ1-1,NA,TRBV7-2,CASSLGMNTEAFF,TGTGCCAGCAGCTTAGGGATGAACACTGAAGCTTTCTTT
few,TRBJ1-5,NA,TRBV21-1,CASSKGQNYSNQPQHF,TGTGCCAGCAGCAAAGGACAGAATTATAGCAATCAGCCCCAGCATTTT
NA,TRBJ2-7,NA,TRBV7-9,CASGTDPGAYEQYF,TGTGCCAGCGGGACAGACCCGGGGGCCTACGAGCAGTACTTC
NA,TRBJ2-5,NA,TRBV10-3,CAISGINGETQYF,TGTGCCATCAGTGGGATTAATGGGGAGACCCAGTACTTC
NA,TRBJ1-6,NA,TRBV7-3,CASSRTGNNSPLHF,TGTGCCAGCTCAAGGACGGGGAATAATTCACCCCTCCACTTT
NA,TRBJ2-5,TRBD2,TRBV7-2,CASSPSGGEETQYF,TGTGCCAGCAGCCCTTCCGGGGGGGAAGAGACCCAGTACTTC
NA,TRBJ1-5,NA,TRBV28,CASSLRLRGNQPQHF,TGTGCCAGCAGTTTGAGGTTGAGGGGGAATCAGCCCCAGCATTTT
NA,TRBJ1-3,NA,TRBV9,CASSVTWTAGNTIYF,TGTGCCAGCAGCGTGACCTGGACAGCGGGAAACACCATATATTTT
NA,TRBJ2-1,NA,TRBV10-3,CAISGLDPRSSYNEQFF,TGTGCCATCAGTGGATTGGACCCTAGGAGCTCCTACAATGAGCAGTTCTTC